The TCR beta chain described here comes from a study of T cells in tuberculosis. Germline-derived CDR1 and CDR2 are MNHEY and SMNVEV (reference sequence). Trimming took off 2 bases at V and 9 bases at J, with 11 bases between the two ends. The CDR3 contains 13 residues. Sequenced by immunoSEQ multiplex PCR; TCRdb stores in-frame clones only, minus some. This table holds about 29,000 clones, approximately 93% found once. The clonotype originates from a donor between 5 and 29 years old with latent tuberculosis or without tuberculosis infection. The chain uses TRBV27 and TRBJ2-1, with no clear D. The sequenced material came from PBMCs. The CDR3 DNA is TGTGCCAGCAGTTTACTAGGAACGGGTGAGCAGTTCTTC. Amino acid sequence: CASSLLGTGEQFF.